This T cell receptor beta chain derives from a study of blood T cell repertoires in COVID-19. Study overall: There were acute and convalescent COVID-19 samples, and they came from the United States, Italy and Spain.

Germline V gene lookup returns CDR1 SGHTA and CDR2 FQGNSA. The CDR3 contains 12 residues. V gave up 5 bases and J gave up 4 bases, with 8 bases separating them. TCRdb's copy holds only in-frame clones and misses some; the assay was immunoSEQ multiplex PCR. The sample lists about 110,000 clones, 70% to 80% occurring once. The J gene is TRBJ1-2, the V gene TRBV7-2, with unresolved D. The TCR sequence derives from a woman aged 60-75 years with acute or convalescent COVID-19. Sequences were obtained from peripheral blood. CDR3 sequence (DNA): TGTGCCAGCAGCGAGACATCCTATGGCTACACCTTC. Translation: CASSETSYGYTF.